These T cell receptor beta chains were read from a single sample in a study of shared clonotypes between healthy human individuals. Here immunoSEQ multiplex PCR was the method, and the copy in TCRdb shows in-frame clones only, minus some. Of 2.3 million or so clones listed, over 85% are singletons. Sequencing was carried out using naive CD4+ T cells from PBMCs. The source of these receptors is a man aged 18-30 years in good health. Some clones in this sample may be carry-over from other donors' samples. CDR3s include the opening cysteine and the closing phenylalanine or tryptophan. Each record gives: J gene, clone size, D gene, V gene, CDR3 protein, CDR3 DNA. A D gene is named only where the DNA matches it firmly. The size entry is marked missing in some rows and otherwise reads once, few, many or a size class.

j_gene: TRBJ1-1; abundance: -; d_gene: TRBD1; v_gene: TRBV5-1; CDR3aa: CASSRVGQGVGTEAFF; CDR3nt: TGCGCCAGCAGCCGCGTTGGACAGGGGGTGGGCACTGAAGCTTTCTTT
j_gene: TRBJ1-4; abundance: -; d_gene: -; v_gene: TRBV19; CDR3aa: CASSIWSAGKEKLFF; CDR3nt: TGTGCCAGTAGTATATGGTCCGCGGGGAAAGAAAAACTGTTTTTT
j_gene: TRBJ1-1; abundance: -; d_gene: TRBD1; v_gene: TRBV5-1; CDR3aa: CASSLGTGGEAFF; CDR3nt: TGCGCCAGCAGCTTGGGGACAGGGGGAGAAGCTTTCTTT
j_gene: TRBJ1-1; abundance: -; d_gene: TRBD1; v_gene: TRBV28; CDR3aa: CASRLGTGTGERTEAFF; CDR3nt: TGTGCCAGCAGACTCGGGACAGGGACGGGGGAAAGGACTGAAGCTTTCTTT
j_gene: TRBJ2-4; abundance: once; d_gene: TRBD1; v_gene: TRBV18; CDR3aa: CASSPRGQGEWENIQYF; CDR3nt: TGTGCCAGCTCACCGAGGGGACAGGGAGAGTGGGAAAACATTCAGTACTTC
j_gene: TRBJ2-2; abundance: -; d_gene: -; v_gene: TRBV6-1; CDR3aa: CASSEPPRGNTGELFF; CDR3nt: TGTGCCAGCAGTGAACCCCCTAGAGGGAACACCGGGGAGCTGTTTTTT
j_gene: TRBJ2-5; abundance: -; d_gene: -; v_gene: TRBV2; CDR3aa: CASRTATGTQETQYF; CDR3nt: TGTGCCAGCAGAACCGCAACAGGGACCCAAGAGACCCAGTACTTC
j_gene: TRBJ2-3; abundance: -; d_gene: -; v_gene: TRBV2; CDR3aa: CASRATGIFADTQYF; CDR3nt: TGTGCCAGCAGGGCTACAGGGATTTTTGCAGATACGCAGTATTTT
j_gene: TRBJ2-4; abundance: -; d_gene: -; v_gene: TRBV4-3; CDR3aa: CASSQDVIGTSKNIQYF; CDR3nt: TGCGCCAGCAGCCAAGATGTGATCGGGACAAGTAAAAACATTCAGTACTTC
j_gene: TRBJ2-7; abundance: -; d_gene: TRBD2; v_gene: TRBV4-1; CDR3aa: CASSQDLVAGYEQYF; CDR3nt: TGCGCCAGCAGCCAAGATTTGGTAGCGGGGTACGAGCAGTACTTC
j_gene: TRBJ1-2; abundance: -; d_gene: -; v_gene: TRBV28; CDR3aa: CASSLGQLDGYTF; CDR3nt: TGTGCCAGCAGTCTAGGACAGCTCGATGGCTACACCTTC
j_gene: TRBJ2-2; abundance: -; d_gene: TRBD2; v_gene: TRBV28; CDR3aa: CASSRLAGGSTGELFF; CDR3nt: TGTGCCAGCAGTCGACTAGCGGGAGGGAGTACCGGGGAGCTGTTTTTT
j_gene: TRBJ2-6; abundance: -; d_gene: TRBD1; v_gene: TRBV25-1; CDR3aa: CASSPWDRVGANVLTF; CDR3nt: TGTGCCAGCAGTCCGTGGGACAGGGTTGGGGCCAACGTCCTGACTTTC
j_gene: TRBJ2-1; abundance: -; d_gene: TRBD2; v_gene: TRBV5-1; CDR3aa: CASSLPGQPGLADPDEQFF; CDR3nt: TGCGCCAGCAGCTTGCCGGGACAGCCGGGACTAGCGGACCCGGACGAGCAGTTCTTC
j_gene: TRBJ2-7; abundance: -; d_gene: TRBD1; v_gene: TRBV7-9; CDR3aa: CASSRGQGVYEQYF; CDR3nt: TGTGCCAGCAGCCGGGGACAGGGGGTCTACGAGCAGTACTTC
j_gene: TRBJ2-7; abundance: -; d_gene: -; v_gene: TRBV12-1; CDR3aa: CASSFAPPSRTEQYF; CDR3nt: TGTGCCAGCAGCTTTGCGCCCCCGTCTAGAACGGAGCAGTACTTC
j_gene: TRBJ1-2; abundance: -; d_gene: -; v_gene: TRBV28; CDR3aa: CASSLSRHGYTF; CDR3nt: TGTGCCAGCAGCCTTAGTCGACATGGCTACACCTTC
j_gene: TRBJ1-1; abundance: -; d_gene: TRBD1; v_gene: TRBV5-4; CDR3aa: CASSLLTGGETEAFF; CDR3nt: TGTGCCAGCAGCCTCCTAACAGGGGGCGAAACTGAAGCTTTCTTT
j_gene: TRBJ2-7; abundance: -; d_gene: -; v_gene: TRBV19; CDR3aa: CASSINSRAGQYF; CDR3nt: TGTGCCAGTAGTATTAATTCGAGGGCGGGGCAGTACTTC
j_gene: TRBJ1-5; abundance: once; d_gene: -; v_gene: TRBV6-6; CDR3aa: CASSYSAGSNQPQHF; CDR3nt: TGTGCCAGCAGTTACTCGGCGGGCAGCAATCAGCCCCAGCATTTT
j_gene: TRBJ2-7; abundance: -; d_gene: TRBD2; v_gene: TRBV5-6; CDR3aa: CASSRPAGPYEQYF; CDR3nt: TGTGCCAGCAGCAGACCAGCGGGGCCCTACGAGCAGTACTTC
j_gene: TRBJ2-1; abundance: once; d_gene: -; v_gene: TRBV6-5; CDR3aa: CASSYYPKGYNEQFF; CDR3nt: TGTGCCAGCAGTTACTACCCCAAAGGATACAATGAGCAGTTCTTC
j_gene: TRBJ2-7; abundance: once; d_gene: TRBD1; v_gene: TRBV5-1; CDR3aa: CASSPGGTGPYEQYF; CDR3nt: TGCGCCAGCAGCCCTGGAGGGACAGGCCCCTACGAGCAGTACTTC
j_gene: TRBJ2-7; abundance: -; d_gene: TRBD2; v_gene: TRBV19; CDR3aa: CASRTAGGPHEQYF; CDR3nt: TGTGCCAGTAGAACGGCGGGAGGGCCCCACGAGCAGTACTTC
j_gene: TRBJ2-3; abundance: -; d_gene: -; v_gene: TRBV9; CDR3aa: CASSAATDTQYF; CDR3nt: TGTGCCAGCAGCGCCGCTACAGATACGCAGTATTTT
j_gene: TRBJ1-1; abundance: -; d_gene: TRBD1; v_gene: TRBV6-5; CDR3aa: CASSSGQGNTEAFF; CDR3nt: TGTGCCAGCAGTTCCGGACAGGGGAACACTGAAGCTTTCTTT
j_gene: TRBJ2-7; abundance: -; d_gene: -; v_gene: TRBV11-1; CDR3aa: CASSTRKSEQYF; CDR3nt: TGTGCCAGCAGCACTCGAAAATCTGAGCAGTACTTC
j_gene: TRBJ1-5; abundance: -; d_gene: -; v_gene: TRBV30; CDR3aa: CAWSDDTIYQPQHF; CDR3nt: TGTGCCTGGAGCGATGACACCATCTATCAGCCCCAGCATTTT
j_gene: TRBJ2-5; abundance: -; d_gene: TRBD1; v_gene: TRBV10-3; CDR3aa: CAISDGQGAMRETQYF; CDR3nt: TGTGCCATCAGTGATGGGCAGGGGGCGATGCGAGAGACCCAGTACTTC
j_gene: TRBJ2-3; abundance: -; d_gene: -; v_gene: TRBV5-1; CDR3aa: CASSFGGQHTDTQYF; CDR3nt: TGCGCCAGCAGCTTCGGAGGGCAACACACAGATACGCAGTATTTT
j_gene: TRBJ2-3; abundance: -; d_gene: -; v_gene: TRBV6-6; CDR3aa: CASSPGTPGSDTQYF; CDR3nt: TGTGCCAGCAGCCCCGGGACCCCCGGTTCAGATACGCAGTATTTT
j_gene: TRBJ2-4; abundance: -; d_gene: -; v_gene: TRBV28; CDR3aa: CASSLGGNKNIQYF; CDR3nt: TGTGCCAGCAGTTTAGGGGGGAACAAAAACATTCAGTACTTC
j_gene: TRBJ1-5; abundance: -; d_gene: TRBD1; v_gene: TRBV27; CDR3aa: CASSFDRAGNQPQHF; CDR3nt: TGTGCCAGCAGTTTCGACAGGGCCGGCAATCAGCCCCAGCATTTT
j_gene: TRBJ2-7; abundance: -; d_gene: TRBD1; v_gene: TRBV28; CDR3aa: CASSQSPGQGGHEQYF; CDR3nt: TGTGCCAGCAGCCAATCTCCGGGACAGGGAGGGCACGAGCAGTACTTC
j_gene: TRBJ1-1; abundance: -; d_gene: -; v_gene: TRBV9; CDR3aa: CASTTGRGLNTEAFF; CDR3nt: TGTGCCAGCACCACAGGGAGGGGTTTGAACACTGAAGCTTTCTTT
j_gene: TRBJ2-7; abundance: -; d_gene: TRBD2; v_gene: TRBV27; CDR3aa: CASGELAESYEQYF; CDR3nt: TGTGCCAGCGGGGAGCTAGCGGAGTCCTACGAGCAGTACTTC
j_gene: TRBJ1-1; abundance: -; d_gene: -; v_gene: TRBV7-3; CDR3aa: CASSLGAMNTEAFF; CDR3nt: TGTGCCAGCAGCTTGGGGGCCATGAACACTGAAGCTTTCTTT
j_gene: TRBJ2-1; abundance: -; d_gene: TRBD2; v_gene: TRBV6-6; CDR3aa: CASSQGREAQNEQFF; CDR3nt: TGTGCCAGCAGCCAAGGGCGGGAGGCTCAAAATGAGCAGTTCTTC
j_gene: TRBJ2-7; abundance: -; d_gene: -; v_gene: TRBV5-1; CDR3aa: CASSWRGGDSSVYEQYF; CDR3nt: TGCGCCAGCAGCTGGCGAGGGGGGGACTCCTCAGTTTACGAGCAGTACTTC
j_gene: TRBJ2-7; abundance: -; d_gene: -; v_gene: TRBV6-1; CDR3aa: CASSSMFYEQYF; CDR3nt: TGTGCCAGCAGTAGTATGTTTTACGAGCAGTACTTC
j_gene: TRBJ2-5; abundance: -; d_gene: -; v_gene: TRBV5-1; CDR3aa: CASSFYLGNQETQYF; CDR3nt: TGCGCCAGCAGCTTTTATCTTGGGAATCAAGAGACCCAGTACTTC
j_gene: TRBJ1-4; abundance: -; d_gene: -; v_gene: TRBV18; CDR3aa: CASSPQGQYEKLFF; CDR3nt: TGTGCCAGCTCACCACAGGGGCAATATGAAAAACTGTTTTTT
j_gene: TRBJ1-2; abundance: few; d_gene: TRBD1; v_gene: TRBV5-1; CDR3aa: CASSLGAGQGYGYTF; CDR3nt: TGCGCCAGCAGCTTGGGTGCGGGACAGGGATATGGCTACACCTTC
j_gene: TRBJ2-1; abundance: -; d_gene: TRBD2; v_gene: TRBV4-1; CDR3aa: CASSQVVIRREGFNEQFF; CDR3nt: TGCGCCAGCAGCCAAGTGGTAATTCGGCGGGAGGGTTTTAATGAGCAGTTCTTC
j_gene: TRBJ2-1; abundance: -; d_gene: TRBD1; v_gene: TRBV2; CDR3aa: CASRGTATYNEQFF; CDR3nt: TGTGCCAGCAGGGGGACAGCAACTTACAATGAGCAGTTCTTC
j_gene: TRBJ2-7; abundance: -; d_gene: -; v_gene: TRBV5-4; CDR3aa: CASSRDPSPYEQYF; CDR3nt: TGTGCCAGCAGCAGGGACCCGAGTCCGTACGAGCAGTACTTC
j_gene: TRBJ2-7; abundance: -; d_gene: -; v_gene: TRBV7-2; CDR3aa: CASSLNREEQYF; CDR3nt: TGTGCCAGCAGCCTAAACCGGGAAGAGCAGTACTTC
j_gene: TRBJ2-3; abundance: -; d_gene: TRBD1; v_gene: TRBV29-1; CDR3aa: CSVEGTVVTDTQYF; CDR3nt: TGCAGCGTTGAGGGGACAGTCGTCACAGATACGCAGTATTTT
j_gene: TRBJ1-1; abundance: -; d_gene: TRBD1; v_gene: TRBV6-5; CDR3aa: CASRRQGTTEAFF; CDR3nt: TGTGCCAGCAGAAGACAGGGTACCACTGAAGCTTTCTTT
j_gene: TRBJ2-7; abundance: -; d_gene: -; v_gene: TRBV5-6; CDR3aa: CASSLDRAHEQYF; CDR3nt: TGTGCCAGCAGCTTGGACAGGGCCCACGAGCAGTACTTC
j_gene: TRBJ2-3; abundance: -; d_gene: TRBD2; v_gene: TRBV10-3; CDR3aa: CAISGGLAVSTDTQYF; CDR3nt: TGTGCCATCAGTGGGGGACTAGCTGTTAGCACAGATACGCAGTATTTT
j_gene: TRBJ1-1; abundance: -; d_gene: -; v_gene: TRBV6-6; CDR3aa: CASSPAAGTNTEAFF; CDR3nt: TGTGCCAGCAGTCCCGCGGCCGGGACGAACACTGAAGCTTTCTTT
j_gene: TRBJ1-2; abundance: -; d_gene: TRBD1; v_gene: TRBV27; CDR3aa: CASSLYGQGGGYTF; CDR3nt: TGTGCCAGCAGTTTATACGGACAGGGGGGTGGCTACACCTTC
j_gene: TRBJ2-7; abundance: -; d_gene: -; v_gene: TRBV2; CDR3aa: CASRAYLLGLEQYF; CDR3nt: TGTGCCAGCAGAGCCTACCTTTTGGGGCTCGAGCAGTACTTC